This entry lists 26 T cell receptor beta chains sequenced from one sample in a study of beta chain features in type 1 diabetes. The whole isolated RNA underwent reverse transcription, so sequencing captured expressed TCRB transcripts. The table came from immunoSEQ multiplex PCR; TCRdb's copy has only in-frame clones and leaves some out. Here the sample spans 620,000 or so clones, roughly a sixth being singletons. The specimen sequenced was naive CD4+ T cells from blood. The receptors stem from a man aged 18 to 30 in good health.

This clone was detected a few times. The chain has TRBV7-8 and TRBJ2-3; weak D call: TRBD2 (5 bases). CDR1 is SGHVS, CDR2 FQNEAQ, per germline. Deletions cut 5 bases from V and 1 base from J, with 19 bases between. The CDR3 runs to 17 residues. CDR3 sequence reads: CASSPRGLASGTDTQYF. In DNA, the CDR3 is TGTGCCAGCAGCCCCAGAGGCCTAGCCTCGGGCACAGATACGCAGTATTTT. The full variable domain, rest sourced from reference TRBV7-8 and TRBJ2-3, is GAGVSQSPRYKVAKRGQDVALRCDPISGHVSLFWYQQALGQGPEFLTYFQNEAQLDKSGLPSDRFFAERPEGSVSTLKIQRTQQEDSAVYLCASSPRGLASGTDTQYFGPGTRLTVL.

The CDR3 sequence is CAMRQGGNTGELFF. In DNA form, the CDR3 reads TGTGCCATGCGACAGGGTGGGAACACCGGGGAGCTGTTTTTT. The chain uses TRBV10-3 and TRBJ2-2; 7 bases line up with TRBD1. V shed 9 bases, J shed 1 base, and the junction held 5 bases outside the gene matches. The CDR3 runs to 14 residues. Germline CDR1 is ENHRY and CDR2 is SYGVKD.

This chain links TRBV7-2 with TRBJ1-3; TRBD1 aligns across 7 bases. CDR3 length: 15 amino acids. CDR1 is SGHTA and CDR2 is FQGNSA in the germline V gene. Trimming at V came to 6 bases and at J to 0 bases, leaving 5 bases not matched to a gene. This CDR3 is CASSPNRGSGNTIYF. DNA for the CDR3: TGTGCCAGCAGTCCCAACAGGGGCTCTGGAAACACCATATATTTT.

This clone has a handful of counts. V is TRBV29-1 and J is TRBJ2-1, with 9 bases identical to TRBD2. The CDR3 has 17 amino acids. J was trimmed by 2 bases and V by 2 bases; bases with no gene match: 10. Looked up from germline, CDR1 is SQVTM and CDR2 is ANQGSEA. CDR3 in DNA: TGCAGCGTTGAAACATCCTCTAGCGGGAAAACCTACAATGAGCAGTTCTTC. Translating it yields CSVETSSSGKTYNEQFF.

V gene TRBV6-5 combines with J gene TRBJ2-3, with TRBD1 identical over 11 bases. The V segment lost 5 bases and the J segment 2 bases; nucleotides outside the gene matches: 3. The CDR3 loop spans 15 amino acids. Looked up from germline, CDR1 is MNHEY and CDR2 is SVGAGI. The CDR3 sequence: CASSRGQGATDTQYF. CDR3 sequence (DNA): TGTGCCAGCAGTCGCGGACAGGGGGCCACAGATACGCAGTATTTT.

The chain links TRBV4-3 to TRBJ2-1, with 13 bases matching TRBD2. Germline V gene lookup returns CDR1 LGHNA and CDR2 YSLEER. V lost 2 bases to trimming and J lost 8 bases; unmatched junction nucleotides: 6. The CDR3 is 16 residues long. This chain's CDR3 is CASSQMTSGGRHEQFF. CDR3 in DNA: TGCGCCAGCAGCCAAATGACTAGCGGGGGGAGGCATGAGCAGTTCTTC.

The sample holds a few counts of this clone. As DNA, the CDR3 is TGTGCCAGCAGACCACAGGGGGCGGAGGGCTATGGCTACACCTTC. Protein: CASRPQGAEGYGYTF. The chain couples TRBV6-4 to TRBJ1-2; TRBD1 matches at 9 bases. V dropped 6 bases and J dropped 4; count of bases not matched to a gene: 9. The V gene's germline CDR1 is MRHNA and CDR2 SNTAGT. CDR3 length: 15 residues.

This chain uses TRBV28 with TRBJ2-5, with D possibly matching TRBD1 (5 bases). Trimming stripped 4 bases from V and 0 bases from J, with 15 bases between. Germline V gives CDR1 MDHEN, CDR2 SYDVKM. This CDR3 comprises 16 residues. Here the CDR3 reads CASSSDTTAYQETQYF. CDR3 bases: TGTGCCAGCAGTTCCGATACGACAGCGTACCAAGAGACCCAGTACTTC. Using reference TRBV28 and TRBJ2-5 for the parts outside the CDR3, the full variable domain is DVKVTQSSRYLVKRTGEKVFLECVQDMDHENMFWYRQDPGLGLRLIYFSYDVKMKEKGDIPEGYSVSREKKERFSLILESASTNQTSMYLCASSSDTTAYQETQYFGPGTRLLVL.

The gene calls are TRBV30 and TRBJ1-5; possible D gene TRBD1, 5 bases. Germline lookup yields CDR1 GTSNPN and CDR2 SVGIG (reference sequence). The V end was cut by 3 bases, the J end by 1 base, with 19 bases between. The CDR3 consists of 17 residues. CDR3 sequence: CAWRMGIGRDSNQPQHF. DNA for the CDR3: TGTGCCTGGAGAATGGGAATAGGCCGGGACAGCAATCAGCCCCAGCATTTT.

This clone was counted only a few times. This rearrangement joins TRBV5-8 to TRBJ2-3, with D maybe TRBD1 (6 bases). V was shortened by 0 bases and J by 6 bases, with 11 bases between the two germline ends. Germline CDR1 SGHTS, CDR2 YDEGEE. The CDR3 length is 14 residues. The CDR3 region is CASSLDPGVDTQYF. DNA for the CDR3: TGTGCCAGCAGCTTGGACCCAGGGGTGGATACGCAGTATTTT.

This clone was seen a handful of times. CDR3 sequence: CASSQAMGGRPQHF. The CDR3 nucleotides read TGCGCCAGCAGCCAAGCTATGGGAGGGAGGCCCCAGCATTTT. The V call is TRBV4-3, the J call TRBJ1-5, with D unclear. Per the germline V gene, CDR1 is LGHNA and CDR2 is YSLEER. Deletions cut 1 base from V and 9 bases from J, with 13 bases between. This CDR3 is 14 amino acids long.

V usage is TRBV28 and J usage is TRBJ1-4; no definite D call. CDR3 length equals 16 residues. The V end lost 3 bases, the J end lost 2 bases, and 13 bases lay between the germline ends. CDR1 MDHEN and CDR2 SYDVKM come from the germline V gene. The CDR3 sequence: CASSLGSSLTNEKLFF. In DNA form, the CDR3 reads TGTGCCAGCAGTTTGGGCAGCAGTTTGACTAATGAAAAACTGTTTTTT.

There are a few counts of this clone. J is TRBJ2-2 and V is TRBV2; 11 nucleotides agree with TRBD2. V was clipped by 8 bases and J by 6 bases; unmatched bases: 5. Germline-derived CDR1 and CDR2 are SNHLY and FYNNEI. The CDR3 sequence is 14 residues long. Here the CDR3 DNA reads TGTGCCAGCTCACTAGCGGGGGTCCCCGGGGAGCTGTTTTTT. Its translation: CASSLAGVPGELFF.

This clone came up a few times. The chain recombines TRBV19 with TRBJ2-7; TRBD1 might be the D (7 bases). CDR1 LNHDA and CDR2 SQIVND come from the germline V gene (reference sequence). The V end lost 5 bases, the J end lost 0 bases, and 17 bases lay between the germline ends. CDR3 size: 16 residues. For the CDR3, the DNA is TGTGCCAGTAGTCCGGCGGGACAGTTCTTCTCCTACGAGCAGTACTTC. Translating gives CASSPAGQFFSYEQYF.

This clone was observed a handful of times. CDR3 coding DNA: TGTGCCAGCAGTTTGGATAGCGGGAGGGTAACAGATACGCAGTATTTT. This sequence encodes CASSLDSGRVTDTQYF. This chain links TRBV27 with TRBJ2-3, with TRBD2 matching over 11 bases. Losses at the gene ends were 3 bases for V and 3 bases for J; bases not matched to a gene: 5. CDR3 length: 16 amino acids. CDR1 and CDR2 from the germline V gene are MNHEY and SMNVEV (reference sequence).

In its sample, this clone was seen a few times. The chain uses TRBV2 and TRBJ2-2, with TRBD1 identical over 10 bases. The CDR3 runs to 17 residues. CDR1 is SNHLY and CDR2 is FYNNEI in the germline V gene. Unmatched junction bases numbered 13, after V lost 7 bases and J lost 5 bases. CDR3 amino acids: CASTPDRGYDRTGELFF. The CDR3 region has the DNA TGTGCCAGCACCCCGGACAGGGGGTACGACCGGACCGGGGAGCTGTTTTTT.

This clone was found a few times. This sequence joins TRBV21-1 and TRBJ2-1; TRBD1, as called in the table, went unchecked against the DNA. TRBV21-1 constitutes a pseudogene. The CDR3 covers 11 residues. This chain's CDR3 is CASSPRTEQFF. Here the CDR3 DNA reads TGTGCCAGCAGCCCCCGGACAGAGCAGTTCTTC.

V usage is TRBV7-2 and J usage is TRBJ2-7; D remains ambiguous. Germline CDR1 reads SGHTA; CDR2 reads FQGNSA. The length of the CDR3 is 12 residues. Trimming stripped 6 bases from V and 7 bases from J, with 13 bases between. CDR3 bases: TGTGCCAGCAGTATAGACCGCTCGGAGCAGTACTTC. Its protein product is CASSIDRSEQYF.

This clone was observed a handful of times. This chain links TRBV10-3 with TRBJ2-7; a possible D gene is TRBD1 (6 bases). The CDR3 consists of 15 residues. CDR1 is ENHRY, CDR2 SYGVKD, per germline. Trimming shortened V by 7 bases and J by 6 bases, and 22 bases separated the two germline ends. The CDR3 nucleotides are TGTGCCATCACGCGAGAGGGGGTTTTTACGGCCGAGCAGTACTTC. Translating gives CAITREGVFTAEQYF.

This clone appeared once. The CDR3 reads CASSGGQGANSPLHF. Here the CDR3 DNA reads TGTGCCAGCAGTGGGGGACAGGGGGCCAATTCACCCCTCCACTTT. This sequence joins TRBV2 and TRBJ1-6; TRBD1 matches 12 bases. The V and J ends lost 4 bases and 7 bases, in that order; junction bases with no gene match: 2. The CDR3 extends over 15 amino acids. In germline, CDR1 is SNHLY, CDR2 FYNNEI.

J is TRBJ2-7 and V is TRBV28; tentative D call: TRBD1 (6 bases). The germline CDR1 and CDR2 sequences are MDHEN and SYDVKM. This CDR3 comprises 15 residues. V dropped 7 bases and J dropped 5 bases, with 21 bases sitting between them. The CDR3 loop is CASTRTGPTSHEQYF. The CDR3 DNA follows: TGTGCCAGCACCCGCACAGGGCCAACGTCCCACGAGCAGTACTTC.

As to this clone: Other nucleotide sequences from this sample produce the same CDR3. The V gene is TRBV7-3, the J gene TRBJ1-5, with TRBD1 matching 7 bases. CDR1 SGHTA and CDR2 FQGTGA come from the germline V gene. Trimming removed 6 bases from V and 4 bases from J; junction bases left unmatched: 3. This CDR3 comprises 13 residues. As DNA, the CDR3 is TGTGCCAGCAGTCCAGGGGGAAATCAGCCCCAGCATTTT. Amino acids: CASSPGGNQPQHF.

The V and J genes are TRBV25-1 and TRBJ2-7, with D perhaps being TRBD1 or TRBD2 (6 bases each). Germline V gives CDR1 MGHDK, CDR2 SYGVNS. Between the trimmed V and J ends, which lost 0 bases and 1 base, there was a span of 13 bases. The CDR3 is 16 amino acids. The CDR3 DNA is TGTGCCAGCAGTGAATATATCGGGGGCAGGTCCTACGAGCAGTACTTC. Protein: CASSEYIGGRSYEQYF.

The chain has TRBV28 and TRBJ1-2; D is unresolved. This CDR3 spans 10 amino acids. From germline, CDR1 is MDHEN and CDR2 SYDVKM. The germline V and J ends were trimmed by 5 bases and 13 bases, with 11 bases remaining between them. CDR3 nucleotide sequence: TGTGCCAGCAGTCCAACCCCGTCCACCTTC. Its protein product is CASSPTPSTF.

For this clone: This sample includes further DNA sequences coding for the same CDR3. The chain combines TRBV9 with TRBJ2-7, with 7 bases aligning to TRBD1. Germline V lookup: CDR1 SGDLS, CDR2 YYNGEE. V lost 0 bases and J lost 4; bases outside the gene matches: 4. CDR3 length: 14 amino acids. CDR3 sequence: CASSVGSGGYEQYF. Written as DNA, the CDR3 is TGTGCCAGCAGCGTAGGGTCAGGGGGATACGAGCAGTACTTC.

The CDR3 bases are TGTGCCAGCAGCCTGTTGTCGGGAAACTCCTACGAGCAGTACTTC. The encoded protein is CASSLLSGNSYEQYF. The chain recombines TRBV5-4 with TRBJ2-7, with D possibly being TRBD2 (5 bases). V dropped 4 bases and J dropped 0 bases, with 14 bases sitting between them. The CDR3 runs 15 residues. Per the germline V gene, CDR1 is SGHNT and CDR2 is YYREEE (reference sequence).